This TCR beta chain emerged from a study of T cell repertoires in cytomegalovirus infection. For the study at large: Indications came from public TCR beta signatures; they pointed to CMV infection and to a matching HLA type.

The sample holds many counts of this clonotype. The target antigen is unknown. Trimming shortened V by 4 bases and J by 14 bases, and 15 bases separated the two germline ends. The CDR3 sequence is 12 residues long. Germline V lookup: CDR1 SGHTA, CDR2 FQGNSA. Notes on the study in general: In two of eight donors, the top clonotype was HLA-C-restricted CMV-specific. The study identified carriers of CMV plus the relevant HLA from cumulative public TCR beta family frequency.

Via MiXCR, TCRdb re-called the reads, giving one row per CDR3 protein. Among 200,000 to 300,000 distinct CDR3 sequences listed, approximately 15% were seen once. V gene TRBV7-2 combines with J gene TRBJ2-1; TRBD2 might be the D (6 bases). The sequence came from a human donor in good health (CMV status not recorded). Some clones in this sample may be carry-over from other donors' samples. The source material was PBMCs. The CDR3 is CASSYPLGEEFF. DNA for the CDR3: TGTGCCAGCAGCTATCCACTAGGGGAGGAGTTCTTC.